These 5 T cell receptor beta chains were all obtained from the same sample, sequenced in a study of Graves' ophthalmopathy and Graves' hyperthyroidism. Researchers took RNA transcripts and amplified TCR beta CDR3 regions from them. RT-PCR was first run with HTBI primers, then multiplex PCR in a second round. TCRdb re-analysed the multiplex PCR reads in MiXCR, keeping a single row per CDR3 protein. Among around 660,000 distinct CDR3 sequences listed, roughly 39% were seen once. Sequencing was performed on peripheral blood. The receptors stem from an adult man with Graves' ophthalmopathy.

The V and J genes are TRBV14 and TRBJ1-2; maybe TRBD1 (5 bases). V lost 4 bases to trimming and J lost 5 bases, with 17 bases between them. The V gene's germline CDR1 is SGHDN and CDR2 FVKESK. The CDR3 covers 15 residues. The CDR3 DNA sequence: TGTGCCAGCAGCCGCGCCGGGGCAGGCAGATATGGCTACACCTTC. Residues: CASSRAGAGRYGYTF.

There are a few counts of this clonotype. V usage is TRBV7-9 and J usage is TRBJ2-7; no clear D gene. This CDR3 has 15 amino acids. V was cut by 5 bases and J by 1 base, with 15 bases left in between. CDR1 is SEHNR and CDR2 is FQNEAQ in the germline V gene (reference sequence). The CDR3 region has the DNA TGTGCCAGCAGCCCCTCCTGGTGGGAATCCTACGAGCAGTACTTC. This codes for CASSPSWWESYEQYF. Full variable domain (outside the CDR3, taken from reference TRBV7-9 and TRBJ2-7): DTGVSQNPRHKITKRGQNVTFRCDPISEHNRLYWYRQTLGQGPEFLTYFQNEAQLEKSRLLSDRFSAERPKGSFSTLEIQRTEQGDSAMYLCASSPSWWESYEQYFGPGTRLTVT.

The chain carries TRBV25-1 and TRBJ1-1; the D is unclear. Looked up from germline, CDR1 is MGHDK and CDR2 is SYGVNS. This CDR3 contains 13 residues. CDR3 in DNA: TGTGCTAGTAGTTCTCGTCGGCGCACTGAAGCTTTCTTT. Translated: CASSSRRRTEAFF. Based on the CDR3 plus reference TRBV25-1 and TRBJ1-1, the full variable domain is EADIYQTPRYLVIGTGKKITLECSQTMGHDKMYWYQQDPGMELHLIHYSYGVNSTEKGDLSSESTVSRIRTEHFPLTLESARPSHTSQYLCASSSRRRTEAFFGQGTRLTVV.

This clonotype was found a few times. The chain employs TRBV6-6 and TRBJ2-2; TRBD2 might be the D (5 bases). The CDR3 length is 15 residues. Germline V lookup: CDR1 MNHNY, CDR2 SVGAGI (reference sequence). Trimming cost V 7 bases and J 7 bases, with 19 bases left between them. The CDR3 sequence: CASTSGWEKIGELFF. The CDR3 DNA sequence: TGTGCCAGCACCAGTGGGTGGGAGAAGATCGGGGAGCTGTTTTTT.

This clonotype was detected many times. The chain has TRBV19 and TRBJ1-1, with 9 nucleotides matching TRBD1. Germline CDR1 reads LNHDA; CDR2 reads SQIVND (reference sequence). The CDR3 has 15 amino acids. J was trimmed by 6 bases and V by 5 bases; bases with no gene match: 10. The CDR3 protein is CASSPRTGVRAEAFF. The DNA for the CDR3 is TGTGCCAGTAGTCCAAGGACAGGGGTTCGGGCTGAAGCTTTCTTT.